Listed below are T cell receptor beta chains from one sample, sequenced in a study of post-analysis software for immune sequencing data. TCRdb analysed the PCR reads with MiXCR anew, one entry per CDR3 protein. The sample consists of 550,000 to 700,000 distinct CDR3 sequences, around 47% of them appearing once. The sample taken for sequencing was blood. These TCRs come from a girl under 18 with multiple sclerosis. Both conserved end residues are part of each CDR3. Each record gives: CDR3 length, J gene, V gene, D gene, clone size, CDR3 protein, CDR3 DNA. D genes are given only for firm matches. Only some rows state a clone size, as once, few, many or a class for expanded clones.

14 TRBJ2-7 TRBV12-3/TRBV12-4 NA few CASSRSSQGSEQYF TGTGCCAGCAGTCGGTCGTCACAGGGTTCCGAGCAGTACTTC
14 TRBJ1-2 TRBV18 TRBD1 NA CASSLKQGEDGYTF TGTGCCAGCTCACTCAAACAGGGGGAGGATGGCTACACCTTC
15 TRBJ2-1 TRBV7-9 NA NA CASSFRRGANNEQFF TGTGCCAGCAGCTTTCGACGGGGGGCTAACAATGAGCAGTTCTTC
12 TRBJ1-2 TRBV29-1 NA NA CSVTGPRYGYTF TGCAGCGTTACGGGTCCACGCTATGGCTACACCTTC
15 TRBJ2-5 TRBV9 NA few CASSPQWGEAKTQYF TGTGCCAGCAGCCCCCAGTGGGGGGAAGCGAAGACCCAGTACTTC
14 TRBJ2-7 TRBV6-6 NA NA CASSYSSDSLEQYF TGTGCCAGCAGTTACTCCTCGGACTCGCTCGAGCAGTACTTC
16 TRBJ2-3 TRBV3-1 TRBD1 few CASSQGQGVVTDTQYF TGTGCCAGCAGCCAAGGTCAGGGGGTCGTCACAGATACGCAGTATTTT
14 TRBJ2-5 TRBV12-3/TRBV12-4 NA NA CASSFSGARETQYF TGTGCCAGCAGTTTTTCAGGGGCGCGCGAGACCCAGTACTTC
13 TRBJ2-7 TRBV12-3/TRBV12-4 NA few CASSSGLRNEQYF TGTGCCAGCAGTTCCGGACTGAGGAACGAGCAGTACTTC
16 TRBJ2-1 TRBV11-2 NA NA CASSLEILTRSNEQFF TGTGCCAGCAGCTTAGAAATCTTAACTCGGTCCAATGAGCAGTTCTTC
15 TRBJ2-7 TRBV10-3 TRBD1 NA CAIQGAGQGSHEQYF TGTGCCATCCAGGGTGCTGGACAGGGGTCCCACGAGCAGTACTTC
13 TRBJ2-7 TRBV10-3 NA few CAISERGDSEQYF TGTGCCATCTCTGAGAGGGGGGACTCCGAGCAGTACTTC
13 TRBJ2-3 TRBV6-1 TRBD1 NA CASLTGDADTQYF TGTGCCAGTTTGACAGGGGACGCAGATACGCAGTATTTT